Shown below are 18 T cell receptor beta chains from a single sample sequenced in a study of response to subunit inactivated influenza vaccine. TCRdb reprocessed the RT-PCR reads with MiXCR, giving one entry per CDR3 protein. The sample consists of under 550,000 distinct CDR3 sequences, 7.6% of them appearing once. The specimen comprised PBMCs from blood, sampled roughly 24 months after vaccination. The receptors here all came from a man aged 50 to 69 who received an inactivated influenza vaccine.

In DNA form, the CDR3 reads TGTGCCAGCAGCTTAGCCGACTACCACCTGAGCACAGATACGCAGTATTTT. This codes for CASSLADYHLSTDTQYF. The chain couples TRBV7-9 to TRBJ2-3; D perhaps matches TRBD2 (5 bases). Trimming pared 0 bases from V and 0 bases from J, leaving 13 bases between. This CDR3 contains 17 residues. CDR1 is SEHNR, CDR2 FQNEAQ, per germline (reference sequence).

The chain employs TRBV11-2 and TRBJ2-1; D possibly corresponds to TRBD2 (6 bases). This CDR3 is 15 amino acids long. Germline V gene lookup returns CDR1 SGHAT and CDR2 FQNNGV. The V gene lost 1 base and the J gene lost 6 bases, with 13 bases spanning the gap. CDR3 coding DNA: TGTGCCAGCAGCTTAGTGAGGGGACTCCTCAATGAGCAGTTCTTC. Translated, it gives CASSLVRGLLNEQFF.

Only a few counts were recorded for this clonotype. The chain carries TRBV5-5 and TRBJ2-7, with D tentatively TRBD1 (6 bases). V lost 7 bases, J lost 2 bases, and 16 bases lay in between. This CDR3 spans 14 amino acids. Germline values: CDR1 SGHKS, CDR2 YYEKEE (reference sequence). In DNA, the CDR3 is TGTGCCAGCTGCGCCGCACAGGGACCCTACGAGCAGTACTTC. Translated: CASCAAQGPYEQYF.

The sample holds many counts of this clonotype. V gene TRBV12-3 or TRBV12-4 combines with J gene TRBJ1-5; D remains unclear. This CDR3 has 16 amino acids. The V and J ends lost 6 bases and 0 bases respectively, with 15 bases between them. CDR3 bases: TGTGCCAGCAGCCTTTTTGGAGGCAATAGCAATCAGCCCCAGCATTTT. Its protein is CASSLFGGNSNQPQHF.

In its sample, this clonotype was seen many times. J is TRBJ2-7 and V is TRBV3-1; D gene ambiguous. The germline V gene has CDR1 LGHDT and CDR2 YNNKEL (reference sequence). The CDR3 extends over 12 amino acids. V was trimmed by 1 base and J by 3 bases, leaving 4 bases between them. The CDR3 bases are TGTGCCAGCAGCCAAGGGTTCTACGAGCAGTACTTC. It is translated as CASSQGFYEQYF.

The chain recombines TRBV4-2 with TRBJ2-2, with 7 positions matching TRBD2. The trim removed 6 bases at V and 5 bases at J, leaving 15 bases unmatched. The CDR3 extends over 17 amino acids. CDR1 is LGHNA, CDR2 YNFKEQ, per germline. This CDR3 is CASSMEAGRSATGELFF. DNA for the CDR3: TGTGCCAGCAGTATGGAAGCGGGGCGATCAGCGACCGGGGAGCTGTTTTTT.

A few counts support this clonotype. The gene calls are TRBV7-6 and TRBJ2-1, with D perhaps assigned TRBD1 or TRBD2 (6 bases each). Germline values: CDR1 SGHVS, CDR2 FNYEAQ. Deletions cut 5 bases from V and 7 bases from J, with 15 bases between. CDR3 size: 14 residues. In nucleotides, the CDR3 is TGTGCCAGCAGCCAACTAGCTCAGGGGAATGAGCAGTTCTTC. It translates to CASSQLAQGNEQFF.

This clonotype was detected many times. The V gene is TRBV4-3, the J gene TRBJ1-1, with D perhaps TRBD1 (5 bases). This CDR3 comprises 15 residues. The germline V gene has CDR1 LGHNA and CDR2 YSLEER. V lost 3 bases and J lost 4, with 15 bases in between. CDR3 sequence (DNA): TGCGCCAGCAGCCAGCCGACAGCCGATGCCACTGAAGCTTTCTTT. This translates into CASSQPTADATEAFF.

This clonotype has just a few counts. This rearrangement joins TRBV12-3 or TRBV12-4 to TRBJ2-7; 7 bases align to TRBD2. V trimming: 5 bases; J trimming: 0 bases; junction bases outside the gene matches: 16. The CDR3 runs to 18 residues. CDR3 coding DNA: TGTGCCAGCAGTCGTGAGTTTACAAGCGGGGTCAGCTCCTACGAGCAGTACTTC. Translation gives CASSREFTSGVSSYEQYF.

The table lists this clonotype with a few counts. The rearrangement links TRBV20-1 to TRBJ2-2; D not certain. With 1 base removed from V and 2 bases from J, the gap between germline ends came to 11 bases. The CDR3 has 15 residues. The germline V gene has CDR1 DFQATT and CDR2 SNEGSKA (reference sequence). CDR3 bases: TGCAGTGCTAGAGTAAGATCCCGAAACACCGGGGAGCTGTTTTTT. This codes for CSARVRSRNTGELFF.

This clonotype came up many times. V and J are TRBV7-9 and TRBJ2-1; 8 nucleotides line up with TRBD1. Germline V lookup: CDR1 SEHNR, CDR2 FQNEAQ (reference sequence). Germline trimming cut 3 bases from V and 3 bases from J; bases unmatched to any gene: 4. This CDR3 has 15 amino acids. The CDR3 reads CASSLGDRFYNEQFF. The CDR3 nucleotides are TGTGCCAGCAGCTTGGGGGACAGGTTCTACAATGAGCAGTTCTTC.

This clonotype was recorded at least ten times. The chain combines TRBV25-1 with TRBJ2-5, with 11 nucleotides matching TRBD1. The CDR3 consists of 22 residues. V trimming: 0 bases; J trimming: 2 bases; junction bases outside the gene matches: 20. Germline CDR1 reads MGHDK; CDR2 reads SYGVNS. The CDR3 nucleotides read TGTGCCAGCAGTGAATATAGCGGGACAGGGGGGACCTTCCGGAGGGATCAAGAGACCCAGTACTTC. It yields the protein CASSEYSGTGGTFRRDQETQYF.

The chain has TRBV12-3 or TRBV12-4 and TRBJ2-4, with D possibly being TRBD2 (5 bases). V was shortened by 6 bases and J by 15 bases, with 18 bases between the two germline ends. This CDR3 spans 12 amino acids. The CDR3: CASSPGVYWRYF. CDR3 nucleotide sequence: TGTGCCAGCAGCCCCGGGGTGTATTGGCGGTACTTC.

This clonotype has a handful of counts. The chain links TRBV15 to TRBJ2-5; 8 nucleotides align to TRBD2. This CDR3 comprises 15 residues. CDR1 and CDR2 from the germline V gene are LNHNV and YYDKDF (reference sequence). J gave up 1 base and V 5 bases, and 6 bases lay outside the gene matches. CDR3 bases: TGTGCCACCAGCGAAAGCGGGAGTTTCCAAGAGACCCAGTACTTC. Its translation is CATSESGSFQETQYF.

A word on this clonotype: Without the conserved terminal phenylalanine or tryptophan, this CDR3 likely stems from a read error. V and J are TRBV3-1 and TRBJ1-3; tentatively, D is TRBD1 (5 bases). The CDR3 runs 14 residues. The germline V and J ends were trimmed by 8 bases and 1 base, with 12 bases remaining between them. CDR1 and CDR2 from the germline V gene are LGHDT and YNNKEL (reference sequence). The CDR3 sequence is CASFDQGSGNTIYV. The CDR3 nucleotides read TGTGCCAGCTTCGACCAGGGTTCTGGAAACACCATATATGTT.

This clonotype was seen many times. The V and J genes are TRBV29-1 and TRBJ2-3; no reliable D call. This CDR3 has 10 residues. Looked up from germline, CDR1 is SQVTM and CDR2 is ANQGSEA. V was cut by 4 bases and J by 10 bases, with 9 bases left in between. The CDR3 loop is CSVGGKAQYF. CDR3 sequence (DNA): TGCAGCGTTGGGGGTAAGGCGCAGTATTTT.

The CDR3 here is CASRAPLDNSPLHF. DNA of the CDR3: TGTGCCAGCCGGGCCCCTCTTGACAATTCACCCCTCCACTTT. The chain uses TRBV5-5 and TRBJ1-6, with unresolved D. Per germline, CDR1 SGHKS and CDR2 YYEKEE (reference sequence). V dropped 7 bases and J dropped 7 bases, with 15 bases sitting between them. CDR3 size: 14 residues. Looking up the rest from reference TRBV5-5 and TRBJ1-6 gives the full variable domain: DAGVTQSPTHLIKTRGQQVTLRCSPISGHKSVSWYQQVLGQGPQFIFQYYEKEERGRGNFPDRFSARQFPNYSSELNVNALLLGDSALYLCASRAPLDNSPLHFGNGTRLTVT.

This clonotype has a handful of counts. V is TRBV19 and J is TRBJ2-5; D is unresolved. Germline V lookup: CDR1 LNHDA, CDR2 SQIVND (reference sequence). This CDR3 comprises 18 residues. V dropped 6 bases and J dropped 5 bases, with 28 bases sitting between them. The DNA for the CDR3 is TGTGCCAGTAGCCGGACCTTGACCAAACTGTTCTCTCAGGAGACCCAGTACTTC. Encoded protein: CASSRTLTKLFSQETQYF. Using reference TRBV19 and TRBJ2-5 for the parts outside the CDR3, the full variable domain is DGGITQSPKYLFRKEGQNVTLSCEQNLNHDAMYWYRQDPGQGLRLIYYSQIVNDFQKGDIAEGYSVSREKKESFPLTVTSAQKNPTAFYLCASSRTLTKLFSQETQYFGPGTRLLVL.